A selection of T cell receptor beta chains follows, all from one sample in a study of response to subunit inactivated influenza vaccine. MiXCR, applied by TCRdb to the RT-PCR reads, yields one record per CDR3 protein. The sample yields approximately 500,000 distinct CDR3 sequences, over 10% seen once. Specimen: PBMCs from blood, collected about 40 days after vaccination. Source of these receptors: a man aged 50 to 60 who received an inactivated influenza vaccine. CDR3s include the opening cysteine and the closing phenylalanine or tryptophan. A D gene is named only where the DNA matches it firmly. Some rows mark clone size as missing; the rest say once, few, many or name a class of expanded clone.

J	V	size	D	DNA	CDR3
TRBJ2-5	TRBV28	-	-	TGTGCCAGCAGTTTTCCGAAAGAGACCCAGTACTTC	CASSFPKETQYF
TRBJ2-1	TRBV7-2	-	-	TGTGCCAGCAGCTTAGCGCATGGGAACAATGAGCAGTTCTTC	CASSLAHGNNEQFF
TRBJ2-3	TRBV6-1	-	-	TGTGCCAGCAAGAGGGGGTCCCAACGCACAGATACGCAGTATTTT	CASKRGSQRTDTQYF
TRBJ2-2	TRBV3-1	-	-	TGTGCCAGCAGCCAAGTCCCAGCCGGGGAGCTGTTTTTT	CASSQVPAGELFF
TRBJ2-1	TRBV30	-	-	TGTGCCTGGAGTACGGACAGCTACAATGAGCAGTTCTTC	CAWSTDSYNEQFF
TRBJ2-1	TRBV27	-	TRBD2	TGTGCCAGCAGTCCGAAGCGGGACGGTCTGATCGGGTCCCTTGAGCAGTTCTTC	CASSPKRDGLIGSLEQFF
TRBJ2-1	TRBV6-2/TRBV6-3	few	TRBD1	TGTGCCAGCACCGAGGGACAGGGGGCTTGGTACGAGCAGTTCTTC	CASTEGQGAWYEQFF
TRBJ2-7	TRBV5-6	-	-	TGTGCCAGCAGCTTGTTTGGGGTTCGCCGAGAGCAGTACTTC	CASSLFGVRREQYF
TRBJ2-4	TRBV6-2/TRBV6-3	few	-	TGTGCCAGCAGTTACTCTAGGAACGGGCTCGCCAAAAACATTCAGTACTTC	CASSYSRNGLAKNIQYF
TRBJ2-5	TRBV7-9	-	-	TGTGCCAGCAGCCCGACAGTTTTGGAGACCCAGTACTTC	CASSPTVLETQYF
TRBJ2-1	TRBV5-1	many	-	TGCGCCAGCAGCTTGGAATATGAGCAGTTCTTC	CASSLEYEQFF
TRBJ2-1	TRBV6-4	many	-	TGTGCCAGCAGTGCGAGACGGGGGACTCCCAAGAATGAGCAGTTCTTC	CASSARRGTPKNEQFF
TRBJ2-7	TRBV5-1	-	TRBD2	TGCGCCAGCAGCATGACTAGCGGTCTGTACGAGCAGTACTTC	CASSMTSGLYEQYF
TRBJ2-7	TRBV12-3/TRBV12-4	-	TRBD1	TGTGCCAGCAAAATGACAGGGGCTGATGAGCAGTACTTC	CASKMTGADEQYF
TRBJ2-7	TRBV12-3/TRBV12-4	many	-	TGTGCCAGCAGTTTACGGGGCGGGGAGCAGTACTTC	CASSLRGGEQYF
TRBJ1-1	TRBV14	-	-	TGTGCCAGCAGCCACCCCCACATGCTAAGCCTGCGCACTGAAGCTTTCTTT	CASSHPHMLSLRTEAFF
TRBJ2-1	TRBV5-6	-	TRBD1	TGTGCCAGCAGCCGCGGGACAGGCCACAATGAGCAGTTCTTC	CASSRGTGHNEQFF
TRBJ2-1	TRBV3-1	-	-	TGTGCCAGCAGCCAGGAGGGGAAGCTAGCGCCCAATGAGCAGTTCTTC	CASSQEGKLAPNEQFF
TRBJ1-5	TRBV21-1	-	-	TGTGCCAGCAGCAAAGCCGCGATCTTCCAACAGGGGAATCAGCCCCAGCATTTT	CASSKAAIFQQGNQPQHF
TRBJ2-1	TRBV12-3/TRBV12-4	few	-	TGTGCCAGCAGTTCCGTGCGCACCTCCGGGAAAGGTGATGAGCAGTTCTTC	CASSSVRTSGKGDEQFF